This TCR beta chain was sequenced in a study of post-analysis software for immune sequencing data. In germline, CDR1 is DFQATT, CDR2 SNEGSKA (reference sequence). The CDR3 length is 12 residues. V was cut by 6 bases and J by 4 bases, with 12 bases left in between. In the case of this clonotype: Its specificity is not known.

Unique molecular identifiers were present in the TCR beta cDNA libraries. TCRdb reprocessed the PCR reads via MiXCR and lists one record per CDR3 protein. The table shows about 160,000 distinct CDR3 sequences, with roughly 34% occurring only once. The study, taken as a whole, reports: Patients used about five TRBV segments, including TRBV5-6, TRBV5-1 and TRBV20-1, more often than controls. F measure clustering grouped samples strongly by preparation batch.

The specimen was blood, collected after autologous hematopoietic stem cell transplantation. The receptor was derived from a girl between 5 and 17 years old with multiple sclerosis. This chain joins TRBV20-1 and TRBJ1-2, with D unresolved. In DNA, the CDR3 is TGCAGTGCCTTAGAGGGAACCTATGGCTACACCTTC. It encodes CSALEGTYGYTF.